This T cell receptor beta chain emerged from a study of vaccination effects on CD4 cells after COVID-19. Study findings and constraints: The vaccine-induced clones of healthy vaccinees included only 1 of 255 that cross-reacted with common cold coronaviruses.

After expansion with viral peptide pools in the ViraFEST assay, antigen-specific CD4+ T cells were sequenced. Having been cultured for 10 days, the cells underwent CD4+ T cell isolation. Recipients of the vaccine had no prior SARS-CoV-2 infection and negative nucleocapsid antibodies. A half-volume exchange with IL-2 medium occurred on days 3 and 7. TCRdb's copy holds only in-frame clones and misses some; the assay was immunoSEQ multiplex PCR. The sample includes tens of thousands of clones, 60% to 85% of them seen just once. To note about this clone: What it binds is not known.

The CDR3 sequence is 16 residues long. After removal of 2 bases from V and 4 bases from J, the junction contained 5 bases not matched to a gene. From germline, CDR1 is SGHRS and CDR2 YFSETQ. The TCR was taken from a human donor who received a COVID-19 vaccine. This specimen was CD4+ T cells from PBMCs cultured with SARS-CoV-2 spike peptides, taken before COVID-19 vaccination. This chain joins TRBV5-1 and TRBJ2-1; 11 nucleotides align to TRBD2. The CDR3 DNA reads TGCGCCAGCAGCTTACTAGCGGGGGCGAATTACAATGAGCAGTTCTTC. This codes for CASSLLAGANYNEQFF.